The rows below give T cell receptor beta chains drawn from one sample of a study of T cells in Graves' hyperthyroidism and ophthalmopathy. TCRdb reprocessed the multiplex PCR reads with MiXCR, giving one entry per CDR3 protein. The profile shows a few hundred thousand distinct CDR3 sequences, roughly 15% of them singletons. The sample taken for sequencing was blood. These receptors were taken from a woman in her sixties with Graves' ophthalmopathy. The CDR3 runs from the conserved cysteine through the conserved F or W. Each record gives: clone size, D gene, J gene, V gene, CDR3 DNA, CDR3 protein. The D gene is left open where the match is weak. Part of the rows lack a size; the others show once, few, many or a class for expanded clones.

abundance: -
d_gene: -
j_gene: TRBJ1-6
v_gene: TRBV12-3/TRBV12-4
CDR3nt: TGTGCCAGCACCCGCACATATAATTCACCCCTCCACTTT
CDR3aa: CASTRTYNSPLHF

abundance: few
d_gene: -
j_gene: TRBJ2-1
v_gene: TRBV19
CDR3nt: TGTGCCAGTAAGGCTAGCGATGACAATGAGCAGTTCTTC
CDR3aa: CASKASDDNEQFF

abundance: many
d_gene: -
j_gene: TRBJ1-2
v_gene: TRBV18
CDR3nt: TGTGCCAGCTCACCTACCCTCACCACTGGCTACACCTTC
CDR3aa: CASSPTLTTGYTF

abundance: many
d_gene: -
j_gene: TRBJ2-7
v_gene: TRBV29-1
CDR3nt: TGCAGCGTTGTTAGAGGGGTCTCCTACGAGCAGTACTTC
CDR3aa: CSVVRGVSYEQYF

abundance: many
d_gene: TRBD1
j_gene: TRBJ2-3
v_gene: TRBV20-1
CDR3nt: TGCAGTGCTAGGCCGGGACAGGGGTCAGATACGCAGTATTTT
CDR3aa: CSARPGQGSDTQYF

abundance: -
d_gene: TRBD1
j_gene: TRBJ1-2
v_gene: TRBV5-1
CDR3nt: TGCGCCAGCAGCTTGTCTCAGGGGGCCCTACGTGGCTACACCTTC
CDR3aa: CASSLSQGALRGYTF

abundance: many
d_gene: TRBD2
j_gene: TRBJ2-1
v_gene: TRBV7-2
CDR3nt: TGTGCCAGCAGGGGACTAGCGGGAGTGAACGAGCAGTTCTTC
CDR3aa: CASRGLAGVNEQFF

abundance: many
d_gene: -
j_gene: TRBJ1-2
v_gene: TRBV28
CDR3nt: TGTGCCAGCGGACCGGGGGGCTACACCTTC
CDR3aa: CASGPGGYTF

abundance: many
d_gene: TRBD1
j_gene: TRBJ2-2
v_gene: TRBV24-1
CDR3nt: TGTGCCACCAGTGATCCAGGGGGCAAGAACACCGGGGAGCTGTTTTTT
CDR3aa: CATSDPGGKNTGELFF

abundance: many
d_gene: -
j_gene: TRBJ2-5
v_gene: TRBV11-1
CDR3nt: TGTGCCAGCAGCTTATCGCGGAACCAAGAGACCCAGTACTTC
CDR3aa: CASSLSRNQETQYF

abundance: many
d_gene: TRBD1
j_gene: TRBJ2-7
v_gene: TRBV12-3/TRBV12-4
CDR3nt: TGTGCCAGCAGTATTCGACAGGGGAGCGAGCAGTACTTC
CDR3aa: CASSIRQGSEQYF

abundance: -
d_gene: -
j_gene: TRBJ2-7
v_gene: TRBV28
CDR3nt: TGTGCCAGCAGTTTACCTACGGGCATGGAGCAGTACTTC
CDR3aa: CASSLPTGMEQYF

abundance: many
d_gene: -
j_gene: TRBJ2-7
v_gene: TRBV30
CDR3nt: TGTGCCTGGAGTGGGGGGCAGGGGCGCGAGCAGTACTTC
CDR3aa: CAWSGGQGREQYF

abundance: -
d_gene: TRBD1
j_gene: TRBJ2-7
v_gene: TRBV10-1
CDR3nt: TGCGCCAGCAGTGGACAGGGGCTCGACGAGCAGTACTTC
CDR3aa: CASSGQGLDEQYF

abundance: many
d_gene: TRBD1
j_gene: TRBJ2-7
v_gene: TRBV27
CDR3nt: TGTGCCAGCAGTTTACAACAGGGGTACGAGCAGTACTTC
CDR3aa: CASSLQQGYEQYF

abundance: few
d_gene: -
j_gene: TRBJ1-5
v_gene: TRBV28
CDR3nt: TGTGCCAGCAGTGAGGAGGGACACGGTAGCAATCAGCCCCAGCATTTT
CDR3aa: CASSEEGHGSNQPQHF

abundance: many
d_gene: -
j_gene: TRBJ1-1
v_gene: TRBV6-5
CDR3nt: TGTGCCAGCAGTTACCTCGACCGGAACACTGAAGCTTTCTTT
CDR3aa: CASSYLDRNTEAFF

abundance: many
d_gene: TRBD1
j_gene: TRBJ1-5
v_gene: TRBV30
CDR3nt: TGTGCCTGGAGTGTACGACAGGGGGATCAGCCCCAGCATTTT
CDR3aa: CAWSVRQGDQPQHF

abundance: once
d_gene: -
j_gene: TRBJ1-4
v_gene: TRBV6-1
CDR3nt: TGTGCCAGCAGTGAAGAGGTACAATTGAATGAAAAACTGTTTTTT
CDR3aa: CASSEEVQLNEKLFF

abundance: many
d_gene: TRBD2
j_gene: TRBJ2-7
v_gene: TRBV10-3
CDR3nt: TGTGCCATCAGTGAGTCGGGTGGACTAGCGGGACACGAGCAGTACTTC
CDR3aa: CAISESGGLAGHEQYF